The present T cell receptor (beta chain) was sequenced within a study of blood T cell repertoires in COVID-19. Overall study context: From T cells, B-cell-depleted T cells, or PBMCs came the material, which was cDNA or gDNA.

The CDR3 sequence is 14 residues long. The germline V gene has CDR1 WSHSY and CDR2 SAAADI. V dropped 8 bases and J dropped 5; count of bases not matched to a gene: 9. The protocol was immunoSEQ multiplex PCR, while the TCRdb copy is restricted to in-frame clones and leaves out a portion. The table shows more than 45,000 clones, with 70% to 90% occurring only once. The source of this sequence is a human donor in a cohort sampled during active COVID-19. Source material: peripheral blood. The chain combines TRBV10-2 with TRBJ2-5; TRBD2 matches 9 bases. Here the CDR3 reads CASGIAGEDETQYF. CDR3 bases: TGCGCCAGCGGGATAGCGGGGGAAGATGAGACCCAGTACTTC.